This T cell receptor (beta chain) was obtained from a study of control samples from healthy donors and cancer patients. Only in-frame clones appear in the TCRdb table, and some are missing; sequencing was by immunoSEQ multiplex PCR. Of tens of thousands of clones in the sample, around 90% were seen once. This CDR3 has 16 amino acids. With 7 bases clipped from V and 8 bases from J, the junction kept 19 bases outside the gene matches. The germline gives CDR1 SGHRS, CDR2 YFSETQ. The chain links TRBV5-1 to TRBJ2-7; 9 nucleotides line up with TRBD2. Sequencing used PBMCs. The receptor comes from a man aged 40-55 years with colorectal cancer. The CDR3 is CASSWGDSGSLSQQYF. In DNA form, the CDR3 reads TGCGCCAGCTCCTGGGGGGATAGCGGGAGTCTATCCCAGCAGTACTTC.